Below are 17 T cell receptor beta chains sequenced from a single sample in a study of T cells in Graves' hyperthyroidism and ophthalmopathy. TCR beta CDR3 regions were amplified from RNA. HTBI primers were employed in a first-round RT-PCR of the TCR CDR3. TCRdb analysed the multiplex PCR reads with MiXCR anew, one entry per CDR3 protein. The table lists about 480,000 distinct CDR3 sequences, roughly 23% of them singletons. Sequenced: blood. The receptors originated from a woman between 70 and 85 years old with Graves' ophthalmopathy.

This clonotype was counted between two and nine times. The rearrangement links TRBV5-1 to TRBJ2-3, with 9 bases matching TRBD2. V was pared by 4 bases and J by 6 bases, with 9 bases of the junction left unmatched. The CDR3 contains 15 residues. Germline V lookup: CDR1 SGHRS, CDR2 YFSETQ. Here the CDR3 reads CASSQSSGSGDTQYF. DNA for the CDR3: TGCGCCAGCAGCCAAAGTAGCGGGAGCGGGGATACGCAGTATTTT. Full variable domain (rest looked up from reference TRBV5-1 and TRBJ2-3): KAGVTQTPRYLIKTRGQQVTLSCSPISGHRSVSWYQQTPGQGLQFLFEYFSETQRNKGNFPGRFSGRQFSNSRSEMNVSTLELGDSALYLCASSQSSGSGDTQYFGPGTRLTVL.

This clonotype was seen a handful of times. The genes are TRBV11-1 and TRBJ1-3; D is unclear. This CDR3 region has 14 residues. V lost 3 bases and J 1 base, leaving 7 bases between the germline ends. CDR1 is SGHAT, CDR2 FQDESV, per germline (reference sequence). The CDR3 protein is CASSLDPSGNTIYF. DNA for the CDR3: TGTGCCAGCAGCTTGGACCCTTCTGGAAACACCATATATTTT. The whole variable domain, remainder taken from reference TRBV11-1 and TRBJ1-3, is EAEVAQSPRYKITEKSQAVAFWCDPISGHATLYWYRQILGQGPELLVQFQDESVVDDSQLPKDRFSAERLKGVDSTLKIQPAELGDSAMYLCASSLDPSGNTIYFGEGSWLTVV.

This clonotype was counted many times. This chain links TRBV12-3 or TRBV12-4 with TRBJ2-3, with 10 bases that match TRBD2. The CDR3 runs 15 residues. J gave up 6 bases and V 1 base, and 4 bases lay outside the gene matches. In DNA, the CDR3 is TGTGCCAGCAGTTTAGGGGCTAGCGGGGGTGATACGCAGTATTTT. It encodes CASSLGASGGDTQYF.

This chain links TRBV6-2 or TRBV6-3 with TRBJ1-3; D might be TRBD1 (6 bases). The CDR3 has 15 residues. Germline CDR1 reads MNHEY; CDR2 reads SVGEGT. The V gene lost 5 bases and the J gene lost 0 bases, with 11 bases spanning the gap. The CDR3 spells CASSPRGYSGNTIYF. Written as DNA, the CDR3 is TGTGCCAGCAGTCCCAGGGGCTACTCTGGAAACACCATATATTTT.

The rearrangement links TRBV19 to TRBJ2-5; D might be TRBD1 (6 bases). The CDR3 length is 13 residues. V was trimmed by 4 bases and J by 2 bases, leaving 8 bases between them. The germline CDR1 and CDR2 sequences are LNHDA and SQIVND (reference sequence). The CDR3: CASSNQGQETQYF. For the CDR3, the DNA is TGTGCCAGTAGTAACCAGGGGCAAGAGACCCAGTACTTC. The complete variable domain, with remaining parts taken from reference TRBV19 and TRBJ2-5, reads DGGITQSPKYLFRKEGQNVTLSCEQNLNHDAMYWYRQDPGQGLRLIYYSQIVNDFQKGDIAEGYSVSREKKESFPLTVTSAQKNPTAFYLCASSNQGQETQYFGPGTRLLVL.

This sequence joins TRBV3-1 and TRBJ2-7; 12 bases are a match to TRBD1. CDR1 is LGHDT and CDR2 is YNNKEL in the germline V gene (reference sequence). With 2 bases clipped from V and 5 bases from J, the junction kept 4 bases outside the gene matches. There are 15 residues in the CDR3. This chain's CDR3 is CASSQTGTGGHEQYF. The CDR3 DNA sequence: TGTGCCAGCAGCCAAACCGGGACAGGGGGCCACGAGCAGTACTTC.

This clonotype showed up many times. The V gene is TRBV12-5, the J gene TRBJ2-7; D possibly corresponds to TRBD2 (7 bases). V gave up 3 bases and J gave up 6 bases, with 21 bases separating them. This CDR3 has 16 residues. The germline gives CDR1 LGHNT, CDR2 FRNRAP. Written as DNA, the CDR3 is TGTGCTAGTGGTTTACCTCTCCTGGGGGGGCGAGGCGAGCAGTACTTC. This translates into CASGLPLLGGRGEQYF. Supplemented by reference TRBV12-5 and TRBJ2-7, the full variable domain reads DARVTQTPRHKVTEMGQEVTMRCQPILGHNTVFWYRQTMMQGLELLAYFRNRAPLDDSGMPKDRFSAEMPDATLATLKIQPSEPRDSAVYFCASGLPLLGGRGEQYFGPGTRLTVT.

The chain uses TRBV7-9 and TRBJ1-4, with D unclear. Germline assignment: CDR1 SEHNR and CDR2 FQNEAQ (reference sequence). This CDR3 has 12 amino acids. Trimming removed 3 bases from V and 15 bases from J, with 14 bases in between. CDR3 protein: CASSFRGEKVFF. The CDR3 DNA is TGTGCCAGCAGCTTCCGCGGGGAGAAAGTGTTTTTT.

This clonotype was counted between two and nine times. The chain couples TRBV5-1 to TRBJ2-7; a possible D gene is TRBD1 (6 bases). The CDR3 sequence is 14 residues long. The germline CDR1 and CDR2 sequences are SGHRS and YFSETQ. With 4 bases removed from V and 6 bases from J, the gap between germline ends came to 17 bases. CDR3 amino acids: CASSRPTGQGEQYF. The CDR3, as DNA: TGCGCCAGCAGCCGTCCAACAGGGCAGGGCGAGCAGTACTTC.

This clonotype showed up just a few times. The rearrangement links TRBV7-3 to TRBJ2-3; D is perhaps TRBD2 (6 bases). Trimming took 3 bases from V and 0 from J, leaving 13 bases between them. This CDR3 has 16 amino acids. Per germline, CDR1 SGHTA and CDR2 FQGTGA. In DNA form, the CDR3 reads TGTGCCAGCAGCTTGGGAGGTGGGCTTAGCACAGATACGCAGTATTTT. This sequence encodes CASSLGGGLSTDTQYF. The whole variable domain, filled in from reference TRBV7-3 and TRBJ2-3, reads GAGVSQTPSNKVTEKGKYVELRCDPISGHTALYWYRQSLGQGPEFLIYFQGTGAADDSGLPNDRFFAVRPEGSVSTLKIQRTERGDSAVYLCASSLGGGLSTDTQYFGPGTRLTVL.

The genes are TRBV18 and TRBJ1-1; no clear D. The CDR3 runs 12 residues. Germline CDR1 and CDR2: KGHSH and LQKENI. Trimming left V 4 bases short and J 3 bases short, with 6 bases between. The DNA of the CDR3 is TGTGCCAGCTCACGTGTATACACTGAAGCTTTCTTT. Translating it yields CASSRVYTEAFF.

This clonotype came up a few times. The J gene is TRBJ2-5, the V gene TRBV4-1, with TRBD2 matching 7 bases. Germline lookup yields CDR1 MGHRA and CDR2 YSYEKL. V shed 6 bases, J shed 2 bases, and the junction held 3 bases outside the gene matches. The CDR3 runs to 13 residues. The CDR3 DNA reads TGCGCCAGCAGTAAGCGGGATCAAGAGACCCAGTACTTC. As protein: CASSKRDQETQYF.

The chain has TRBV28 and TRBJ2-6; D is unresolved. Per germline, CDR1 MDHEN and CDR2 SYDVKM. The CDR3 is made up of 18 amino acids. Trimming cost V 2 bases and J 0 bases, with 14 bases left between them. CDR3 region: CASSLSPQLSSGANVLTF. In nucleotides, the CDR3 is TGTGCCAGCAGTTTAAGTCCGCAGTTATCCTCTGGGGCCAACGTCCTGACTTTC.

The chain combines TRBV29-1 with TRBJ2-7; D might be TRBD1 (6 bases). V was clipped by 4 bases and J by 2 bases, with 9 bases between them. Looked up from germline, CDR1 is SQVTM and CDR2 is ANQGSEA. The CDR3 is made up of 12 amino acids. Here the CDR3 reads CSVVRGAYEQYF. DNA for the CDR3: TGCAGCGTTGTCAGGGGAGCCTACGAGCAGTACTTC.

J is TRBJ1-3 and V is TRBV6-1; D is unresolved. This CDR3 comprises 16 residues. V was shortened by 0 bases and J by 0 bases, with 9 bases between the two germline ends. CDR1 is MNHNS and CDR2 is SASEGT in the germline V gene. The CDR3 nucleotides are TGTGCCAGCAGTGAAGCGCTTTCAGGCTCTGGAAACACCATATATTTT. It codes for CASSEALSGSGNTIYF.

This clonotype came up a few times. The V gene is TRBV3-1, the J gene TRBJ2-1, with 7 positions matching TRBD1. CDR1 is LGHDT, CDR2 YNNKEL, per germline (reference sequence). The CDR3 is made up of 14 amino acids. Trimming took 3 bases from V and 5 from J; bases not matched to a gene: 4. CDR3 loop: CASSHRDSNNEQFF. The CDR3 DNA follows: TGTGCCAGCAGCCACCGGGACAGCAACAATGAGCAGTTCTTC.

This clonotype was seen ten or more times. This sequence joins TRBV30 and TRBJ2-1, with D uncertain. V was cut by 1 base and J by 6 bases, with 10 bases left in between. CDR1 is GTSNPN, CDR2 SVGIG, per germline (reference sequence). The CDR3 consists of 13 residues. The DNA of the CDR3 is TGTGCCTGGAGTGGATCGAGAGCCAATGAGCAGTTCTTC. Translated, it gives CAWSGSRANEQFF.